Below, 8 T cell receptor beta chains from the same sample are listed, as sequenced in a study of T cells in Graves' hyperthyroidism and ophthalmopathy. Using RNA transcripts as the source, TCR beta CDR3 regions were amplified. An initial round of RT-PCR targeting the TCR CDR3 relied on the HTBI primer set. In TCRdb, the multiplex PCR reads were re-called with MiXCR into one record per CDR3 protein. The data show roughly 380,000 distinct CDR3 sequences, with around 13% seen just once and 8% to 13% held by the top ten. Input material: blood. The receptors here all came from a woman in her fifties or sixties with Graves' hyperthyroidism.

This clonotype was observed many times. The V gene is TRBV2, the J gene TRBJ1-2; 10 nucleotides line up with TRBD1. V was pared by 9 bases and J by 5 bases, with 6 bases of the junction left unmatched. Looked up from germline, CDR1 is SNHLY and CDR2 is FYNNEI. This CDR3 has 13 amino acids. For the CDR3, the DNA is TGTGCCAGTCAGGGACAGGGGCGTTATGGCTACACCTTC. It specifies CASQGQGRYGYTF.

This chain links TRBV2 with TRBJ2-6; TRBD1 aligns across 7 bases. V gave up 7 bases and J gave up 4 bases; unmatched junction bases: 1. Germline V CDR1 and CDR2: SNHLY, FYNNEI. There are 13 residues in the CDR3. CDR3 residues: CASKGAGANVLTF. As DNA, the CDR3 is TGTGCCAGCAAGGGGGCAGGGGCCAACGTCCTGACTTTC.

This clonotype was seen repeatedly, ten times or more. The gene calls are TRBV11-3 and TRBJ1-1; 9 bases agree with TRBD1. The ends lost 1 base at V and 6 bases at J; junction bases unmatched: 6. Per the germline V gene, CDR1 is SGHNT and CDR2 is YENEEA. The CDR3 runs 15 residues. Here the CDR3 reads CASSLAGQGRAEAFF. CDR3 DNA sequence: TGTGCCAGCAGCTTAGCCGGACAGGGGCGGGCTGAAGCTTTCTTT.

This clonotype was found many times. The chain links TRBV20-1 to TRBJ2-1; D may be TRBD2 (6 bases). This CDR3 is 14 amino acids long. Per germline, CDR1 DFQATT and CDR2 SNEGSKA (reference sequence). V was clipped by 0 bases and J by 9 bases, with 15 bases between them. The CDR3 spells CSARDSRDLGEQFF. CDR3 sequence (DNA): TGCAGTGCTAGAGACTCGCGGGACTTGGGTGAGCAGTTCTTC.

Points on this clonotype: A read error may explain this, as a much larger clone is one base away. The chain is built from TRBV29-1 and TRBJ1-1, with D maybe TRBD1 (5 bases). Germline V gene lookup returns CDR1 SQVTM and CDR2 ANQGSEA. The CDR3 sequence is 13 residues long. Here the CDR3 DNA reads TGCAGCGCCAGGGCGTCCGAGAACATTGAAGCTTTCTTT. Its protein product is CSARASENIEAFF.

This clonotype was seen ten or more times. The J gene is TRBJ1-3, the V gene TRBV11-2, with D possibly TRBD1 on 5 matching bases. Per germline, CDR1 SGHAT and CDR2 FQNNGV. The CDR3 totals 15 residues. Trimming took 4 bases from V and 2 from J, leaving 12 bases between them. The CDR3: CASSYTGTAGNTIYF. CDR3 sequence (DNA): TGTGCCAGCAGCTATACCGGGACCGCTGGAAACACCATATATTTT.

There are many counts of this clonotype. The chain joins TRBV27 to TRBJ2-7, with 13 bases identical to TRBD2. The V gene's germline CDR1 is MNHEY and CDR2 SMNVEV (reference sequence). This CDR3 has 15 amino acids. Germline trimming cut 5 bases from V and 5 bases from J; bases unmatched to any gene: 6. In nucleotides, the CDR3 is TGTGCCAGCAGTCTGCCGGGACTAGCGGGGAACGAGCAGTACTTC. Translating it yields CASSLPGLAGNEQYF.

Note on this clonotype: A much larger clone lies one base from this, so it may be a read error. The chain combines TRBV3-1 with TRBJ2-3; a weak D match, TRBD2 (5 bases). This CDR3 has 17 amino acids. The germline V gene encodes CDR1 LGHDT and CDR2 YNNKEL (reference sequence). Trimming took 0 bases from V and 2 from J, leaving 15 bases between them. The CDR3 DNA reads as TGTGCCAGCAGCCAAGAGGTACTATTGGACTCCACAGATACGCAGTATTTT. Its protein is CASSQEVLLDSTDTQYF.